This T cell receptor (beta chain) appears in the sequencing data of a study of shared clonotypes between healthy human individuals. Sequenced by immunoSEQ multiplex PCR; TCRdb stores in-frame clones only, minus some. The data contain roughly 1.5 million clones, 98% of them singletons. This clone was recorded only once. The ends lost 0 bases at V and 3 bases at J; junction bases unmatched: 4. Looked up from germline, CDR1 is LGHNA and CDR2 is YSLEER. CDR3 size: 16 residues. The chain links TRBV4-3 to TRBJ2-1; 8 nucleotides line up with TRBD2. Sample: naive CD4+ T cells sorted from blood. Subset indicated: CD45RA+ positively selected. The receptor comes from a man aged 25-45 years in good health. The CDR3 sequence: CASSQDLLADYNEQFF. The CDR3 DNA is TGCGCCAGCAGCCAAGACCTACTAGCGGACTACAATGAGCAGTTCTTC.